This T cell receptor (beta chain) was sequenced during a study of blood T cells in healthy people across ages. Study results and caveats: Strong correlation existed between TCR beta diversity and naive T cell percentage.

The second PCR ran about 6 to 11 cycles with a sample-barcoded 5' primer and J-beta primers. Via MiXCR, TCRdb re-called the 5' RACE reads, giving one row per CDR3 protein. The sample records around 1.5 million distinct CDR3 sequences, roughly 32% being singletons. Regarding this clonotype: Its antigen is as yet unknown.

Per-sample PBMC isolation yielded at least 6 million cells. Total RNA was extracted at no less than 5 micrograms per sample. This CDR3 is 16 amino acids long. The V call is TRBV21-1, the J call TRBJ2-1; the table's D call TRBD2 went unverified against the DNA. TRBV21-1 is tagged as a pseudogene. This TCR was recovered from a woman younger than 45 in good health. The sample consisted of blood. As DNA, the CDR3 is TGTGCTAGCAGCAAGAGACCAGCGATAAATTACAATGAGCAGTTCTTC. It specifies CASSKRPAINYNEQFF.